The clone carrying this T cell receptor beta chain occurred once. What it binds is not known. Germline V gene data show CDR1 as MGHRA and CDR2 as YSYEKL. The ends lost 7 bases at V and 2 bases at J; junction bases unmatched: 5. This CDR3 comprises 14 residues. This sample was included in a study of CD8+CD57+ T cells in acquired aplastic anemia. Patients chosen for sequencing had shown CD8+CD57+ cell expansion by flow cytometry. Study-wide points: Significant differences in CD8+ Simpson's diversity were not observed between patients and controls.

The template for TCR beta VDJ and CDR3 sequence profiling was genomic DNA. One entry per CDR3 protein, called by TCRdb with MiXCR from the reads. The sample lists fewer than 300,000 distinct CDR3 sequences, around 82% occurring once. This clonotype was sampled from a human donor with aplastic anemia. Sequences were obtained from sorted CD4+, CD8+, or CD8+CD57+ T cells (not recorded which) from PBMCs. This sequence joins TRBV4-1 and TRBJ2-7, with 10 bases lining up with TRBD1. The CDR3 loop reads CASTWTGGAYEQYF. CDR3 DNA sequence: TGCGCCAGCACGTGGACAGGGGGAGCCTACGAGCAGTACTTC.